The sequence of this T cell receptor beta chain was determined in a study of blood T cell repertoires in COVID-19. Study-level information: Whether acute or convalescent, the COVID-19 samples came from the United States, Italy and Spain.

V lost 5 bases and J 9 bases, leaving 19 bases between the germline ends. CDR1 and CDR2 from the germline V gene are MDHEN and SYDVKM. The CDR3 totals 14 residues. Authors' processing steps: Reference gene primers were amplified, and this amplification served to estimate nucleated cell counts. Clones were sequenced by immunoSEQ multiplex PCR, and TCRdb holds only the in-frame ones, with some missing. V and J calls plus clone size are reproduced from that table; the DNA served to infer D and trimming. The sample consists of around 130,000 clones, about nine tenths of them appearing once. The receptor's source is a woman older than 75 with acute or convalescent COVID-19. Sequenced sample: peripheral blood. The chain employs TRBV28 and TRBJ1-1; perhaps TRBD1 as D (6 bases). CDR3 sequence reads: CASSPGQARGKAFF. CDR3 coding DNA: TGTGCCAGCAGTCCGGGACAAGCGAGGGGGAAAGCTTTCTTT. The full variable domain, its missing parts supplied by reference TRBV28 and TRBJ1-1, is DVKVTQSSRYLVKRTGEKVFLECVQDMDHENMFWYRQDPGLGLRLIYFSYDVKMKEKGDIPEGYSVSREKKERFSLILESASTNQTSMYLCASSPGQARGKAFFGQGTRLTVV.